What follows is one T cell receptor beta chain and its context. Since a much larger clone is just one base distant, this may be a read error. Individual cDNA molecules were tagged with unique molecular identifiers. TCRdb ran MiXCR on the 5' RACE reads and lists one entry per CDR3 protein. This table holds around 31,000 distinct CDR3 sequences, 9.5% to 10% found once. The data were obtained in a study of early T cells in non-severe SARS-CoV-2 infection. This CDR3 region has 13 residues. CDR1 MNHEY and CDR2 SMNVEV come from the germline V gene (reference sequence). Trimming took 4 bases from V and 14 from J, leaving 15 bases between them.

This clonotype originated in an adult who was a healthcare worker with PCR-confirmed SARS-CoV-2 infection or an uninfected control (not recorded which). V is TRBV27 and J is TRBJ1-6; D call uncertain. Sequencing input: whole blood. CDR3 region: CASSSSLREALHF. DNA for the CDR3: TGTGCCAGCAGTTCATCGTTAAGGGAGGCCCTCCACTTT.